This TCR beta chain derives from a study of early T cells in non-severe SARS-CoV-2 infection (dated by TCRdb to the early 2020s). Looking at the study overall: Bulk RNA from unsorted whole blood was used for TCR sequencing, so alpha and beta chains could not be paired.

CDR1 is given as LNHNV and CDR2 as YYDKDF, both from the germline V gene (reference sequence). Relative to germline, V is 0 bases shorter and J is 0 bases shorter, with 14 bases between their ends. Spanning cysteine to phenylalanine, the CDR3 consists of 17 amino acids. Of all the DNA, just the CDR3 is kept, 51 bases in frame from base 1. The method was 5' RACE. The sample was run on a NextSeq 500. Unique molecular identifiers were attached to individual cDNA molecules in the TCR library protocol so that sequencing error and PCR bias could be corrected. Both TCR alpha and beta chains were sequenced, and tight co-correlation was observed between alpha and beta sequence abundances in each sample. In the original analysis: V gene, J gene and CDR3 annotation of TCR sequences was performed with Decombinator V4. TCRs were defined as expanded if a significant change between any two time points was detected under a Poisson model with p below 0.0001. Abundances of TCRs were expressed as counts per million after normalisation to the total number of TCRs sequenced in each sample. TRAV1-2 paired with TRAJ12, TRAJ20 or TRAJ33 defined MAIT TCRs, while TRAV10 paired with TRAJ18 defined iNKT TCRs. VDJdb, accessed 1 November 2021, was searched for CMV, EBV and SARS-CoV-2 annotated TCRs, excluding TCRs annotated for multiple antigens. The public reads were reanalyzed by TCRdb: fastp trimming at Q25, MiXCR alignment, in-frame beta chains only. Entries that share a CDR3 protein sequence are merged under the most common genes and DNA. The V and J calls come from TCRdb's annotation, not from the publication. For this sample there are roughly 40,000 distinct CDR3 sequences; 3% to 4% appear just once. The ten largest clonotypes hold around 2.8% of the sample.

This was a case-control study nested in a cohort of healthcare workers in London, UK, who had nasopharyngeal swab PCR tests and blood samples taken every week. Healthcare workers were recruited between 23 and 31 March 2020, during the week of the UK lockdown, and were followed weekly for up to roughly 16 weeks. This clonotype came up many times. It lacks a known antigen. Base qualities are not at hand, and no much larger clone is one base apart. Findings and caveats that apply to the study as a whole: Matching against VDJdb was skewed toward anti-spike CD8 responses, likely underestimated virus-specific expansions, and missed private and CD4 specificities.

The sequenced sample was whole blood. The receptor's source is an adult who was a healthcare worker with PCR-confirmed SARS-CoV-2 infection or an uninfected control (not recorded which). This sequence uses TRBV15 and TRBJ1-2; the D gene identity is not certain. The CDR3 region has the sequence CATSREARRSSNYGYTF. The DNA sequence reads TGTGCCACCAGCAGAGAGGCCCGGCGGAGTTCTAACTATGGCTACACCTTC. The full variable domain, completed from the reference TRBV15 and TRBJ1-2 proteins outside the CDR3, reads DAMVIQNPRYQVTQFGKPVTLSCSQTLNHNVMYWYQQKSSQAPKLLFHYYDKDFNNEADTPDNFQSRRPNTSFCFLDIRSPGLGDTAMYLCATSREARRSSNYGYTFGSGTRLTVV.